One sample yielded the 18 T cell receptor beta chains listed below, sequenced in a study of cytomegalovirus exposure and HLA in healthy donors. The PCR used 60 Vbeta and 13 Jbeta primers. Sequenced by immunoSEQ multiplex PCR; TCRdb stores in-frame clones only, minus some. The table lists about 160,000 clones, approximately 86% of them singletons. The material sequenced was PBMCs. All receptors come from a woman aged 18-29 years in good health and CMV-seronegative.

This chain links TRBV2 with TRBJ1-2, with D unresolved. Trimming took off 6 bases at V and 4 bases at J, with 12 bases between the two ends. This CDR3 region has 13 residues. Germline assignment: CDR1 SNHLY and CDR2 FYNNEI. The CDR3 DNA reads as TGTGCCAGCAGGAGAACAGTCCCCTATGGCTACACCTTC. Protein: CASRRTVPYGYTF.

The gene calls are TRBV7-9 and TRBJ2-7, with 7 bases lining up with TRBD1. Per the germline V gene, CDR1 is SEHNR and CDR2 is FQNEAQ (reference sequence). The ends lost 5 bases at V and 1 base at J; junction bases unmatched: 8. The CDR3 is made up of 15 amino acids. CDR3 in DNA: TGTGCCAGCAGCACAACGACAGGGTCGTCCTACGAGCAGTACTTC. It specifies CASSTTTGSSYEQYF.

As regards this clone: Relative to the germline gene, one junction end is altered; a read error may explain this. The chain uses TRBV5-1 and TRBJ1-2, with D perhaps matching TRBD1 (6 bases). The CDR3 has 13 residues. Germline CDR1 reads SGHRS; CDR2 reads YFSETQ. Written as DNA, the CDR3 is TGCGCCAGCGGATTAGGGGGGGCGGATGGCTACCCCTTC. Its protein is CASGLGGADGYPF.

This clone occurred once. The rearrangement uses TRBV10-3 and TRBJ1-5; D remains unclear. The V end was cut by 8 bases, the J end by 6 bases, with 14 bases between. Germline lookup yields CDR1 ENHRY and CDR2 SYGVKD. This CDR3 has 13 amino acids. The CDR3 loop is CAIAEGLVQPQHF. Written as DNA, the CDR3 is TGTGCCATCGCCGAGGGATTGGTTCAGCCCCAGCATTTT.

In its sample, this clone was seen once. V gene TRBV6-5 combines with J gene TRBJ2-1; unclear D gene. Germline values: CDR1 MNHEY, CDR2 SVGAGI. The CDR3 spans 15 residues. Trimming took 2 bases from V and 9 from J, leaving 17 bases between them. Here the CDR3 DNA reads TGTGCCAGCAGTTACCAAGGATTAGCTTTTAGTGAGCAGTTCTTC. Residues: CASSYQGLAFSEQFF.

This clone was observed once. V is TRBV5-1 and J is TRBJ2-1; D perhaps matches TRBD1 (5 bases). V lost 0 bases and J 2 bases, leaving 9 bases between the germline ends. CDR3 length equals 15 residues. Germline loops: CDR1 SGHRS, CDR2 YFSETQ. CDR3 residues: CASSLGQGTYNEQFF. The CDR3 DNA is TGCGCCAGCAGCTTGGGGCAGGGCACCTACAATGAGCAGTTCTTC.

The chain recombines TRBV6-5 with TRBJ2-5; the match to TRBD1 covers 9 bases. The J call is doubtful: the DNA matches TRBJ2-7 better. Germline CDR1 and CDR2: MNHEY and SVGAGI. This CDR3 is built from 14 residues. CDR3 amino acids: CASSQPGQGSEQYF. The CDR3 DNA is TGTGCCAGCAGTCAACCGGGACAGGGCTCCGAGCAGTACTTC.

The CDR3 DNA follows: TGTGCCAGCAGCATCGGGACAGGGGATGAGCAGTACTTC. Residues: CASSIGTGDEQYF. The chain combines TRBV7-3 with TRBJ2-7; 10 positions match TRBD1. In germline, CDR1 is SGHTA, CDR2 FQGTGA. This CDR3 has 13 amino acids. Trimming at V came to 5 bases and at J to 7 bases, leaving 5 bases not matched to a gene.

CDR3 region: CASSWRGALATEAFF. In DNA form, the CDR3 reads TGTGCCAGCAGTTGGCGGGGGGCGCTTGCCACTGAAGCTTTCTTT. This chain uses TRBV6-5 with TRBJ1-1, with D possibly being TRBD1 (6 bases). Between the trimmed V and J ends, which lost 4 bases and 4 bases, there was a span of 16 bases. Germline V gene data show CDR1 as MNHEY and CDR2 as SVGAGI. The length of the CDR3 is 15 residues.

This chain uses TRBV7-9 with TRBJ2-5; 8 bases fit TRBD2. CDR3 size: 15 residues. Trimming cost V 5 bases and J 5 bases; bases outside gene matches: 10. The germline gives CDR1 SEHNR, CDR2 FQNEAQ (reference sequence). The CDR3 region is CASSREGFGEETQYF. The CDR3 coding sequence is TGTGCCAGCAGCCGGGAGGGGTTTGGGGAGGAGACCCAGTACTTC.

This clone has just a few counts. The chain recombines TRBV6-5 with TRBJ1-4; D remains unclear. The CDR3 has 13 amino acids. Trimming removed 6 bases at V and 3 bases at J, with 8 bases between. Germline assignment: CDR1 MNHEY and CDR2 SVGAGI. Here the CDR3 reads CASRRLANEKLFF. The CDR3 coding sequence is TGTGCCAGCAGGAGGCTGGCTAATGAAAAACTGTTTTTT.

V usage is TRBV9 and J usage is TRBJ1-1, with 10 bases fitting TRBD1. This CDR3 spans 14 amino acids. V was clipped by 4 bases and J by 7 bases; unmatched bases: 7. CDR1 and CDR2 from the germline V gene are SGDLS and YYNGEE. The CDR3 here is CASSYPTGGYEAFF. DNA of the CDR3: TGTGCCAGCAGCTATCCGACAGGGGGCTATGAAGCTTTCTTT.

This clone was seen repeatedly, ten times or more. This chain joins TRBV6-1 and TRBJ2-1, with TRBD2 matching over 10 bases. Germline CDR1 and CDR2: MNHNS and SASEGT. The CDR3 loop spans 14 amino acids. After removal of 7 bases from V and 4 bases from J, the junction contained 4 bases not matched to a gene. The CDR3 region is CASTGTSEYNEQFF. The CDR3 DNA reads as TGTGCCAGCACCGGGACTAGCGAATACAATGAGCAGTTCTTC.

The chain is built from TRBV7-9 and TRBJ2-2; 11 bases map to TRBD2. Trimming took 5 bases from V and 8 from J; bases not matched to a gene: 7. This CDR3 region has 15 residues. Germline V lookup: CDR1 SEHNR, CDR2 FQNEAQ (reference sequence). The CDR3 loop is CASSQRLAGSGELFF. The DNA for the CDR3 is TGTGCCAGCAGCCAACGACTAGCGGGGTCTGGGGAGCTGTTTTTT.

This clone was observed a single time. The chain employs TRBV9 and TRBJ1-4, with D tentatively TRBD1 (5 bases). Germline lookup yields CDR1 SGDLS and CDR2 YYNGEE. This CDR3 has 13 residues. V lost 0 bases to trimming and J lost 7 bases, with 7 bases between them. This chain's CDR3 is CASSVAGGEKLFF. CDR3 coding DNA: TGTGCCAGCAGCGTAGCCGGGGGTGAAAAACTGTTTTTT.

J is TRBJ2-1 and V is TRBV1; TRBD2, the table's D call, lacks a check against the DNA. TRBV1 is noted as a pseudogene. The CDR3 runs 11 residues. The CDR3 DNA reads TGCACCATTTTACTAGCGTCTAGGCAGTTCTTC. Translation: CTILLASRQFF.

CDR3 coding DNA: TGCGCCAGCAGCCAAGTGGGGAGTTACGAGCAGTACTTC. Residues: CASSQVGSYEQYF. The rearrangement uses TRBV4-1 and TRBJ2-7; maybe TRBD2 (5 bases). Trimming cost V 1 base and J 4 bases, with 8 bases left between them. The length of the CDR3 is 13 residues. The germline V gene encodes CDR1 MGHRA and CDR2 YSYEKL.

This clone occurred a few times. V usage is TRBV9 and J usage is TRBJ1-2; D may be TRBD1 (5 bases). Germline V gene sequence: CDR1 SGDLS, CDR2 YYNGEE. The CDR3 is 14 amino acids. With 3 bases removed from V and 0 bases from J, the gap between germline ends came to 9 bases. The CDR3 sequence is CASSDETANYGYTF. As DNA, the CDR3 is TGTGCCAGCAGCGATGAGACAGCTAACTATGGCTACACCTTC.